The following is a TCR beta chain sequence with its context. The antigen remains unidentified. 60 Vbeta and 13 Jbeta primers were used in PCR. Generated by immunoSEQ multiplex PCR, the TCRdb table keeps only in-frame clones and is missing some. The sample contains roughly 68,000 clones, roughly 80% of which appear only once. This specimen comes from a study of cytomegalovirus exposure and HLA in healthy donors. Broader study findings: There were reportedly fewer N-insertions in an Asian-associated ancestry cluster than the approximately 640-donor mean, in a later analysis. Of the V segments, some could not be distinguished, including TRBV6-2 and TRBV6-3, and were excluded. Later analysis showed TCR association rates varying by HLA locus, highest for DRB1 and lowest for HLA-C.

Trimming stripped 10 bases from V and 3 bases from J, with 21 bases between. Germline CDR1 and CDR2: MDHEN and SYDVKM. CDR3 size: 15 residues. V gene TRBV28 combines with J gene TRBJ1-2, with TRBD1 as a possible D gene (6 bases). What was sequenced was PBMCs. This clonotype originated in a male donor in good health and CMV-seropositive. For the CDR3, the DNA is TGTGCCACCTTGGGGAAAGGGGGGAGGGACTATGGCTACACCTTC. It encodes CATLGKGGRDYGYTF.